These T cell receptor beta chains were read from a single sample in a study of cytomegalovirus exposure and HLA in healthy donors. Profiled with immunoSEQ multiplex PCR; TCRdb holds only in-frame clones, not every one. The sample records around 91,000 clones, under 65% being singletons. The sequenced sample consisted of PBMCs. These receptors all stem from a man between 60 and 75 years old in good health and CMV-seronegative. The CDR3 runs from the conserved cysteine through the conserved F or W. A D gene is named only where the DNA matches it firmly. A row's size may be missing; if present it is once, few, many or a size class.

size,J,D,V,CDR3,DNA
-,TRBJ1-4,-,TRBV18,CAGGQGSNEKLFF,TGTGCCGGGGGCCAGGGATCTAATGAAAAACTGTTTTTT
-,TRBJ1-2,-,TRBV7-2,CASSLEEGGVYGYTF,TGTGCCAGCAGCTTAGAGGAGGGTGGGGTCTATGGCTACACCTTC
few,TRBJ2-7,TRBD2,TRBV7-9,CASSNSGAAYEQYF,TGTGCCAGCAGCAATAGCGGGGCGGCCTACGAGCAGTACTTC
-,TRBJ1-1,TRBD1,TRBV5-1,CASSVGQRILNTEAFF,TGCGCCAGCAGCGTGGGACAGCGAATCTTGAACACTGAAGCTTTCTTT
once,TRBJ2-5,-,TRBV7-3,CASSLESAGETQYF,TGTGCCAGCAGTCTAGAGTCGGCAGGGGAGACCCAGTACTTC
-,TRBJ1-1,TRBD1,TRBV6-5,CASIFLGQGSRFF,TGTGCCAGCATTTTCTTGGGACAGGGATCTCGCTTCTTT
-,TRBJ2-7,-,TRBV18,CASSLQGSYEQYF,TGTGCCAGCTCCCTTCAGGGGTCCTACGAGCAGTACTTC
-,TRBJ2-5,TRBD2,TRBV19,CASRLGLAGGQETQYF,TGTGCCAGTAGGCTAGGACTAGCGGGAGGGCAAGAGACCCAGTACTTC
-,TRBJ1-3,TRBD1,TRBV7-2,CASRLDRGSGNTIYF,TGTGCCAGCAGACTAGACAGGGGATCTGGAAACACCATATATTTT
-,TRBJ2-2,TRBD1,TRBV19,CASSWSRGPANTGELFF,TGTGCCAGTAGTTGGAGCAGGGGGCCGGCGAACACCGGGGAGCTGTTTTTT
few,TRBJ2-7,-,TRBV6-6,CASSPPMGRGEQYF,TGTGCCAGCAGCCCCCCTATGGGACGGGGGGAGCAGTACTTC
few,TRBJ1-2,-,TRBV6-5,CASTPGMRGYTF,TGTGCCAGCACCCCGGGGATGCGGGGCTACACCTTC
once,TRBJ2-5,-,TRBV5-1,CASSRQNPDQETQYF,TGCGCCAGCAGCCGACAGAACCCAGATCAAGAGACCCAGTACTTC
few,TRBJ2-1,TRBD1,TRBV30,CAWRRGQASSYNEQFF,TGTGCCTGGAGACGCGGACAGGCCAGCTCCTACAATGAGCAGTTCTTC
-,TRBJ1-1,-,TRBV18,CASSPPQGPAFF,TGTGCCAGCTCACCACCCCAGGGCCCAGCTTTCTTT
once,TRBJ2-4,-,TRBV23-1,CASSHPGSGNIQYF,TGCGCCAGCAGTCACCCTGGGTCAGGAAACATTCAGTACTTC
-,TRBJ2-7,-,TRBV5-1,CASRSAGAYYEQYF,TGCGCCAGCAGATCCGCTGGAGCCTACTACGAGCAGTACTTC
-,TRBJ2-7,TRBD1,TRBV6-4,CASSDLGPDRGGYEQYF,TGTGCCAGCAGTGACCTTGGTCCAGACAGGGGCGGGTACGAGCAGTACTTC
-,TRBJ1-1,-,TRBV19,CASSLHMNTEAFF,TGTGCCAGTAGTTTACACATGAACACTGAAGCTTTCTTT
-,TRBJ1-1,TRBD1,TRBV18,CASSPPRQGGTEAFF,TGTGCCAGCTCACCACCCCGACAGGGTGGCACTGAAGCTTTCTTT
-,TRBJ2-1,TRBD2,TRBV19,CASSIEALAGMSNEQFF,TGTGCCAGTAGTATAGAGGCACTAGCGGGAATGTCGAATGAGCAGTTCTTC
-,TRBJ2-1,TRBD2,TRBV25-1,CASTRDYLNEQFF,TGTGCCAGCACCCGGGACTACCTAAATGAGCAGTTCTTC
-,TRBJ2-7,TRBD2,TRBV5-1,CASSLGPGGTFSYEQYF,TGCGCCAGCAGCCTTGGTCCGGGAGGGACCTTTAGCTACGAGCAGTACTTC
-,TRBJ2-1,-,TRBV7-3,CASKKGGSSYNEQFF,TGTGCCAGCAAAAAAGGGGGTAGCTCCTACAATGAGCAGTTCTTC
few,TRBJ2-1,-,TRBV9,CASSVVGSGDEQFF,TGTGCCAGCAGCGTAGTTGGGAGTGGCGATGAGCAGTTCTTC
-,TRBJ1-3,-,TRBV12-5,CASGPLPRFNTIYF,TGTGCTAGTGGTCCCCTGCCCCGGTTTAACACCATATATTTT
once,TRBJ2-1,TRBD2,TRBV6-5,CASSYRLAGGPGEQFF,TGTGCCAGCAGTTACCGATTAGCGGGAGGGCCCGGTGAGCAGTTCTTC
-,TRBJ2-1,TRBD2,TRBV6-4,CASSTSGADYNEQFF,TGTGCCAGCAGTACTAGCGGGGCGGACTACAATGAGCAGTTCTTC
-,TRBJ2-7,TRBD1,TRBV4-1,CASSPLGTGSYEQYF,TGCGCCAGCAGCCCTCTAGGGACAGGCTCCTACGAGCAGTACTTC
few,TRBJ1-6,-,TRBV5-6,CASSWARYNSPLHF,TGTGCCAGCAGCTGGGCCAGATATAATTCACCCCTCCACTTT
-,TRBJ2-5,-,TRBV2,CASRGAGEAQYF,TGTGCCAGCCGGGGGGCTGGGGAGGCCCAGTACTTC
few,TRBJ2-6,-,TRBV5-4,CASSLLQAHSGANVLTF,TGTGCCAGCAGCTTGCTTCAGGCGCACTCTGGGGCCAACGTCCTGACTTTC
once,TRBJ1-1,TRBD1,TRBV5-1,CATQGQNTEAFF,TGCGCCACCCAGGGACAGAATACTGAAGCTTTCTTT
-,TRBJ1-5,TRBD1,TRBV28,CASRTGGVSNQPQHF,TGTGCCAGCCGGACAGGGGGCGTGAGCAATCAGCCCCAGCATTTT
-,TRBJ2-7,TRBD1,TRBV11-2,CASSGTGGEQYF,TGTGCCAGCAGCGGGACAGGGGGCGAGCAGTACTTC
-,TRBJ1-2,TRBD1,TRBV27,CASKPGTVDGYTF,TGTGCCAGCAAACCCGGGACAGTGGATGGCTACACCTTC
-,TRBJ1-1,-,TRBV7-6,CASSLVQENTEAFF,TGTGCCAGCAGCTTAGTACAGGAGAACACTGAAGCTTTCTTT
-,TRBJ1-1,-,TRBV29-1,CSVKAGVNSGTEAFF,TGCAGCGTTAAGGCAGGGGTGAACTCTGGCACTGAAGCTTTCTTT
once,TRBJ1-5,TRBD1,TRBV6-6,CASSWTGFGNQPQHF,TGTGCCAGCAGTTGGACAGGGTTCGGCAATCAGCCCCAGCATTTT
few,TRBJ1-1,-,TRBV6-5,CASSFVGSTEAFF,TGTGCCAGCAGTTTCGTTGGCAGCACTGAAGCTTTCTTT
-,TRBJ2-7,-,TRBV5-4,CASSFFGVLGHEQYF,TGTGCCAGCAGCTTCTTCGGGGTCCTTGGCCACGAGCAGTACTTC
-,TRBJ1-2,-,TRBV21-1,CASSVLGQGSNYGYTF,TGTGCCAGCAGCGTCCTCGGACAGGGATCCAACTATGGCTACACCTTC
-,TRBJ2-7,TRBD2,TRBV5-4,CASSSFSGDYEQYF,TGTGCCAGCAGCTCCTTTAGCGGGGACTACGAGCAGTACTTC
-,TRBJ1-1,-,TRBV10-3,CAISESGVLNTEAFF,TGTGCCATCAGTGAGTCAGGGGTCTTGAACACTGAAGCTTTCTTT
-,TRBJ1-1,-,TRBV10-2,CASSASGGRTEAFF,TGCGCCAGCAGTGCATCGGGGGGCCGAACTGAAGCTTTCTTT
-,TRBJ1-5,-,TRBV27,CASSLRVGNQPQHF,TGTGCCAGCAGTTTACGGGTAGGAAATCAGCCCCAGCATTTT
-,TRBJ2-2,TRBD2,TRBV9,CASSAGLAGELFF,TGTGCCAGCAGCGCCGGACTAGCGGGGGAGCTGTTTTTT